This TCR beta chain comes out of a study of OX40 agonist ivuxolimab in advanced cancers. On the study more broadly: A male proportion of approximately 80% was recorded, with mean age about 62 years and range roughly 20 to 85. Partial responses were achieved by three patients: one hepatocellular carcinoma, two cutaneous melanoma. General study results and limits: On average, CD8+ T cells showed a greater number of expanded clones than CD4+.

Looked up from germline, CDR1 is LNHDA and CDR2 is SQIVND (reference sequence). The CDR3 runs to 16 residues. V lost 5 bases and J 4 bases, leaving 21 bases between the germline ends. Remarks on this clone: The target antigen is unknown.

Clones were read by immunoSEQ multiplex PCR, and TCRdb kept only the in-frame ones, dropping some. In the table there are 90,000 to 150,000 clones, around 91% of which are singletons. The source was CD4+ or CD8+ T cells sorted from blood, collected in a trial of the OX40 agonist ivuxolimab. The chain employs TRBV19 and TRBJ2-7; perhaps TRBD2 as D (6 bases). The sequence was obtained from an adult with an advanced solid tumor such as melanoma, head and neck, liver or kidney cancer. The CDR3 DNA reads as TGTGCCAGTAGTGTCGTCGCGGGGCTGCTGGGGTACGAGCAGTACTTC. This codes for CASSVVAGLLGYEQYF.